These T cell receptor beta chains were read from a single sample in a study of blood T cells in healthy people across ages. TCRdb processed the 5' RACE reads anew with MiXCR; each CDR3 protein has one entry. The sample shows approximately 1,700,000 distinct CDR3 sequences, around 40% of them seen only once. Sequences were obtained from blood. Receptors were obtained from a human donor in good health. Each CDR3 is given with its conserved first and last residue. Fields, in order: D gene, V gene, clone size, J gene, CDR3 protein, CDR3 DNA. D genes are given only for firm matches. Not all rows give a size; the values are once, few, many and, for expanded clones, a class.

d_call: NA; v_call: TRBV29-1; clone_size: NA; j_call: TRBJ2-7; cdr3_aa: CSVEDRTDYEQYF; cdr3_nt: TGCAGCGTTGAAGATCGGACAGATTACGAGCAGTACTTC
d_call: NA; v_call: TRBV7-2; clone_size: NA; j_call: TRBJ2-1; cdr3_aa: CASSFTQGFGDEQFF; cdr3_nt: TGTGCCAGCAGCTTTACGCAGGGGTTCGGGGATGAGCAGTTCTTC
d_call: NA; v_call: TRBV20-1; clone_size: few; j_call: TRBJ1-2; cdr3_aa: CSASTRGGVYGYTF; cdr3_nt: TGCAGTGCTAGTACCAGAGGTGGAGTCTATGGCTACACCTTC
d_call: NA; v_call: TRBV28; clone_size: NA; j_call: TRBJ1-4; cdr3_aa: CASSFLGSYEKLFF; cdr3_nt: TGTGCCAGCAGTTTCTTGGGGTCGTATGAAAAACTGTTTTTT
d_call: TRBD2; v_call: TRBV7-2; clone_size: NA; j_call: TRBJ2-1; cdr3_aa: CASSLVVPSAGGPHEQFF; cdr3_nt: TGTGCCAGCAGCTTAGTTGTCCCCTCAGCGGGGGGGCCCCATGAGCAGTTCTTC
d_call: NA; v_call: TRBV20-1; clone_size: NA; j_call: TRBJ1-4; cdr3_aa: CSARVGQQNEKLFF; cdr3_nt: TGCAGTGCTAGAGTTGGCCAGCAGAATGAAAAACTGTTTTTT
d_call: TRBD1; v_call: TRBV7-2; clone_size: NA; j_call: TRBJ2-5; cdr3_aa: CASSPMGQGETQYF; cdr3_nt: TGTGCCAGCAGCCCTATGGGACAGGGAGAGACCCAGTACTTC
d_call: TRBD2; v_call: TRBV4-3; clone_size: NA; j_call: TRBJ2-1; cdr3_aa: CASSQNSGVYNEQFF; cdr3_nt: TGCGCCAGCAGCCAAAACAGCGGGGTTTACAATGAGCAGTTCTTC
d_call: TRBD1; v_call: TRBV29-1; clone_size: NA; j_call: TRBJ1-3; cdr3_aa: CSVHSPPTGTGLGNTIYF; cdr3_nt: TGCAGCGTTCACTCCCCTCCTACTGGGACAGGGCTTGGAAACACCATATATTTT
d_call: NA; v_call: TRBV6-5; clone_size: few; j_call: TRBJ1-4; cdr3_aa: CASSYWQGGEKLFF; cdr3_nt: TGTGCCAGCAGTTACTGGCAGGGTGGCGAAAAACTGTTTTTT
d_call: NA; v_call: TRBV4-2; clone_size: once; j_call: TRBJ2-5; cdr3_aa: CARSQEGGETQYF; cdr3_nt: TGTGCCCGCAGCCAAGAAGGGGGTGAGACCCAGTACTTC
d_call: NA; v_call: TRBV20-1; clone_size: NA; j_call: TRBJ1-4; cdr3_aa: CSARGTPTNEKLFF; cdr3_nt: TGCAGTGCTAGAGGGACACCAACTAATGAAAAACTGTTTTTT
d_call: TRBD1; v_call: TRBV6-6; clone_size: NA; j_call: TRBJ2-7; cdr3_aa: CASSYSGEQGTYEQYF; cdr3_nt: TGTGCCAGCAGTTACTCGGGCGAACAGGGGACCTACGAGCAGTACTTC
d_call: NA; v_call: TRBV4-2; clone_size: NA; j_call: TRBJ1-4; cdr3_aa: CASSQELSRGDGEKLFF; cdr3_nt: TGTGCCAGCAGCCAAGAATTATCGCGGGGGGATGGTGAAAAACTGTTTTTT
d_call: NA; v_call: TRBV20-1; clone_size: few; j_call: TRBJ2-7; cdr3_aa: CSAPELDSYEQYF; cdr3_nt: TGCAGTGCTCCCGAACTAGATTCCTACGAGCAGTACTTC
d_call: NA; v_call: TRBV9; clone_size: NA; j_call: TRBJ1-2; cdr3_aa: CASSVAVRVGGYTF; cdr3_nt: TGTGCCAGCAGCGTAGCGGTCAGGGTGGGCGGCTACACCTTC
d_call: NA; v_call: TRBV28; clone_size: few; j_call: TRBJ2-7; cdr3_aa: CASGVDNSYEQYF; cdr3_nt: TGTGCCAGCGGAGTGGACAACTCCTACGAGCAGTACTTC
d_call: NA; v_call: TRBV7-9; clone_size: NA; j_call: TRBJ1-1; cdr3_aa: CASSLIYSTEAFF; cdr3_nt: TGTGCCAGCAGCTTAATTTATTCCACTGAAGCTTTCTTT
d_call: NA; v_call: TRBV7-2; clone_size: NA; j_call: TRBJ1-2; cdr3_aa: CASSLEYDRTVDGYTF; cdr3_nt: TGTGCCAGCAGCTTAGAATACGACAGGACGGTCGATGGCTACACCTTC
d_call: NA; v_call: TRBV2; clone_size: NA; j_call: TRBJ2-3; cdr3_aa: CASSDSRVTDTQYF; cdr3_nt: TGTGCCAGCAGCGACAGTAGAGTCACAGATACGCAGTATTTT
d_call: TRBD2; v_call: TRBV7-3; clone_size: NA; j_call: TRBJ2-1; cdr3_aa: CASSLVLAGGINEQFF; cdr3_nt: TGTGCCAGCAGCTTAGTACTAGCGGGGGGAATAAATGAGCAGTTCTTC
d_call: TRBD1; v_call: TRBV3-1; clone_size: NA; j_call: TRBJ2-7; cdr3_aa: CASSPQGASSYEQYF; cdr3_nt: TGTGCCAGCAGCCCCCAGGGGGCTAGCTCCTACGAGCAGTACTTC
d_call: TRBD1; v_call: TRBV7-2; clone_size: few; j_call: TRBJ1-2; cdr3_aa: CASSLEDRPLYGYTF; cdr3_nt: TGTGCCAGCAGCTTAGAGGACAGGCCTCTCTATGGCTACACCTTC
d_call: NA; v_call: TRBV25-1; clone_size: NA; j_call: TRBJ1-5; cdr3_aa: CASSGGSPPQHF; cdr3_nt: TGTGCCAGCAGTGGCGGGAGCCCGCCCCAGCATTTT
d_call: NA; v_call: TRBV10-3; clone_size: NA; j_call: TRBJ1-5; cdr3_aa: CAISESRASNQPQHF; cdr3_nt: TGTGCCATCAGTGAGTCAAGGGCTAGCAATCAGCCCCAGCATTTT
d_call: NA; v_call: TRBV5-5; clone_size: few; j_call: TRBJ2-1; cdr3_aa: CASSFPPQSPFF; cdr3_nt: TGTGCCAGCAGCTTCCCTCCCCAATCCCCGTTCTTC
d_call: TRBD1; v_call: TRBV20-1; clone_size: NA; j_call: TRBJ2-4; cdr3_aa: CSASDGTGGDIQYF; cdr3_nt: TGCAGTGCTAGTGACGGGACAGGGGGAGACATTCAGTACTTC
d_call: NA; v_call: TRBV6-6; clone_size: few; j_call: TRBJ1-6; cdr3_aa: CASSYDYRSSYNSPLHF; cdr3_nt: TGTGCCAGCAGTTACGATTATAGGAGCTCCTATAATTCACCCCTCCACTTT
d_call: TRBD1; v_call: TRBV3-1; clone_size: few; j_call: TRBJ2-7; cdr3_aa: CASSRSLTGGYGQYF; cdr3_nt: TGTGCCAGCAGCCGAAGCTTAACAGGGGGCTACGGGCAGTACTTC
d_call: NA; v_call: TRBV6-5; clone_size: few; j_call: TRBJ2-7; cdr3_aa: CASSYSYWSGSYEQYF; cdr3_nt: TGTGCCAGCAGTTACTCGTATTGGAGCGGGTCCTACGAGCAGTACTTC
d_call: NA; v_call: TRBV11-2; clone_size: few; j_call: TRBJ2-6; cdr3_aa: CASPGVSGANVLTF; cdr3_nt: TGTGCCAGCCCAGGGGTTTCAGGGGCCAACGTCCTGACTTTC
d_call: NA; v_call: TRBV20-1; clone_size: NA; j_call: TRBJ2-4; cdr3_aa: CSARDRTGAKNIQYF; cdr3_nt: TGCAGTGCTAGAGACCGGACGGGGGCCAAAAACATTCAGTACTTC
d_call: TRBD1; v_call: TRBV9; clone_size: NA; j_call: TRBJ2-1; cdr3_aa: CASSPVPGTGSYNEQFF; cdr3_nt: TGTGCCAGCAGCCCCGTGCCAGGGACAGGCTCCTACAATGAGCAGTTCTTC
d_call: NA; v_call: TRBV6-2/TRBV6-3; clone_size: NA; j_call: TRBJ2-7; cdr3_aa: CASRDTGAPVGEQYF; cdr3_nt: TGTGCCAGCAGAGACACCGGGGCCCCAGTGGGGGAGCAGTACTTC
d_call: NA; v_call: TRBV7-9; clone_size: few; j_call: TRBJ2-5; cdr3_aa: CASSLPPRRGETQYF; cdr3_nt: TGTGCCAGCAGCCTACCTCCTAGGAGGGGCGAGACCCAGTACTTC
d_call: NA; v_call: TRBV15; clone_size: NA; j_call: TRBJ2-4; cdr3_aa: CATSSPTVAKNIQYF; cdr3_nt: TGTGCCACCAGCAGCCCCACAGTAGCCAAAAACATTCAGTACTTC
d_call: NA; v_call: TRBV6-2/TRBV6-3; clone_size: once; j_call: TRBJ1-2; cdr3_aa: CASSYLQGYYGYTF; cdr3_nt: TGTGCCAGCAGTTACCTACAGGGTTACTATGGCTACACCTTC
d_call: NA; v_call: TRBV5-1; clone_size: NA; j_call: TRBJ1-2; cdr3_aa: CASSPGGSDYGYTF; cdr3_nt: TGCGCCAGCAGCCCGGGGGGTTCCGACTATGGCTACACCTTC
d_call: TRBD2; v_call: TRBV7-3; clone_size: NA; j_call: TRBJ2-7; cdr3_aa: CASSLTGTSGYNEQYF; cdr3_nt: TGTGCCAGCAGCTTAACGGGGACTAGCGGCTACAATGAGCAGTACTTC
d_call: NA; v_call: TRBV28; clone_size: few; j_call: TRBJ2-7; cdr3_aa: CASSSPLRPISYEQYF; cdr3_nt: TGTGCCAGCAGTTCCCCCCTCCGACCGATCTCCTACGAGCAGTACTTC